This TCR beta chain was identified in a study of CD8 T cells in Susac syndrome (dated by TCRdb to about 2019). Looking at the study overall: Among the Susac syndrome patients who were sequenced, clinically active disease was present in five or six and clinical remission was observed in under ten. Whether CD8+ T cell activation and differentiation in Susac syndrome was antigen driven was tested using repertoire sequencing. At the time of blood withdrawal, Susac syndrome patients were either therapy-naive, taking corticosteroids (with some also receiving IVIg), or on IVIg alone. CD8+ T cell repertoire clonality was compared between about a dozen healthy donors, approximately 14 Susac syndrome patients and 15 or so multiple sclerosis patients. Results and caveats for the whole study, not just this receptor: Looking at Susac-specific public clones, the researchers identified about 15 in the total CD8+ repertoire and roughly 5 in the CD8+ TEMRA repertoire. Clonal expansion was observed in Susac syndrome CD8+ repertoires, with the highest expansion in CD8+ TEMRA cells and greater expansion in clinically active than in remitting patients. The number of individuals in the TCR sequencing and HLA analysis was acknowledged as relatively small.

RNA was extracted using the RNeasy kit, and roughly 0.5 to 1 ug of the RNA was reverse transcribed with random hexamers. The immunoSEQ multiplex PCR assay, which covers 54 Vbeta and 13 Jbeta segments, was used to amplify TCR beta CDR3 regions. To correct PCR amplification bias, a synthetic template baseline was used for both primer optimization and computational correction. In the original analysis: Only productive sequences were kept, with reads annotated to V, D and J genes according to IMGT and analyzed in immunoSEQ Analyzer. Clonality was calculated as one minus the Shannon entropy normalized by log2 of the number of productive unique sequences. Public and private clones were assessed among the 100 most prevalent clones of each patient and control. A clone was defined as Susac-specific if it was absent from the healthy and MS cohorts, from about a thousand published viral clones and from other ImmuneACCESS disease sequences. The raw public reads went through TCRdb reprocessing: fastp at Q25, MiXCR clone calling, in-frame beta chains kept. For every CDR3 protein sequence, its rows merge into one entry that carries the most common genes and DNA. The V and J calls and clone size come from TCRdb's table, not from the authors' own analysis. This sample comprises tens of thousands of distinct CDR3 sequences, around 93% of them detected only once. The top ten constitute around 0.45% of the sample.

Peripheral blood CD8+ and CD4+ T cells from healthy donors, Susac syndrome patients and multiple sclerosis patients were profiled using high-throughput TCR beta sequencing. Susac syndrome patients met recently defined diagnostic criteria for definite or probable disease. Bulk CD8+ and CD4+ T cells were purified by magnetic negative isolation, while CD8+ TEMRA cells were enriched using FACS. Blood was drawn into EDTA tubes, processed within 24 hours, and PBMCs were isolated by density gradient centrifugation. PBMCs intended for TCR sequencing were frozen in liquid nitrogen and were later thawed in a 37 degrees C water bath. A purity of at least 90% was achieved for sorted or isolated CD4+, CD8+ and CD8+ TEMRA cells. V was cut back by 4 bases and J by 0 bases, leaving a gap of 7 bases between them. Taken from the germline V gene, the CDR1 and CDR2 loops are KGHSH and LQKENI. Its CDR3 holds 14 amino acids, cysteine through phenylalanine. Only the CDR3 region is kept as DNA, spanning 42 bases read in frame from base 1.

A note on this clonotype: It lacks a known antigen. No base quality information exists; no much larger clone differs at one position.

The sequence came from a human donor with Susac syndrome. The rearranged chain carries TRBV18 and TRBJ1-5; too little of a D gene remains to name it. The sample was CD8+ T cells from PBMCs. The CDR3 region reads CASSLDYSNQPQHF. The base sequence is TGTGCCAGCTCACTCGACTATAGCAATCAGCCCCAGCATTTT.